The 2 T cell receptor beta chains below all came from one sample that was sequenced in a study of shared clonotypes between healthy human individuals. CD45RO negativity and positive selection for CCR7 defined naive CD8 cells, a population that excluded terminally differentiated effector memory CD45RA+ cells. Libraries were prepared by immunoSEQ multiplex PCR; TCRdb keeps only in-frame clonotypes and omits some of them. The sample includes about 2.1 million clones, just under 95% of them seen just once. Sample: naive CD8+ T cells from PBMCs. These TCRs come from a man aged 18 to 29 in good health. Some clones in this sample may be carry-over from other donors' samples.

This chain uses TRBV19 with TRBJ2-6; no clear D gene. CDR3 length: 15 residues. The V end lost 3 bases, the J end lost 4 bases, and 10 bases lay between the germline ends. The germline V gene has CDR1 LNHDA and CDR2 SQIVND (reference sequence). The CDR3 sequence: CASSMGMWGANVLTF. CDR3 DNA sequence: TGTGCCAGTAGTATGGGGATGTGGGGGGCCAACGTCCTGACTTTC.

The chain uses TRBV27 and TRBJ2-7; D is perhaps TRBD1 (6 bases). V was clipped by 0 bases and J by 2 bases, with 11 bases between them. CDR3 size: 15 residues. The germline V gene encodes CDR1 MNHEY and CDR2 SMNVEV (reference sequence). CDR3 sequence: CASSLSGAGTYEQYF. The CDR3 DNA is TGTGCCAGCAGTTTATCGGGGGCCGGAACCTACGAGCAGTACTTC.